This entry lists 30 T cell receptor beta chains sequenced from one sample in a study of T cell responses to AZD1222 COVID-19 vaccine. Method: immunoSEQ multiplex PCR; TCRdb's copy keeps in-frame clones and lacks some. The table includes approximately 110,000 clones, approximately 91% detected once. The starting material was peripheral blood, obtained on day 0 of MenACWY control vaccination. The receptors here all came from an adult in good health.

The chain couples TRBV9 to TRBJ2-5; D remains unclear. The V end lost 4 bases, the J end lost 2 bases, and 18 bases lay between the germline ends. This CDR3 contains 16 residues. CDR1 SGDLS and CDR2 YYNGEE come from the germline V gene. CDR3 loop: CASSPPNGIMQETQYF. The CDR3 DNA reads as TGTGCCAGCAGCCCCCCGAATGGGATAATGCAAGAGACCCAGTACTTC.

The chain carries TRBV6-4 and TRBJ2-1; D is perhaps TRBD1 (6 bases). The CDR3 runs to 13 residues. The germline V gene encodes CDR1 MRHNA and CDR2 SNTAGT. The V gene lost 3 bases and the J gene lost 6 bases, with 9 bases spanning the gap. CDR3 nucleotides: TGTGCCAGCAGTGAAAAGGGGGTCAATGAGCAGTTCTTC. Translated: CASSEKGVNEQFF.

J is TRBJ2-2 and V is TRBV7-8; TRBD1 is a possible D gene (5 bases). Germline CDR1 reads SGHVS; CDR2 reads FQNEAQ. The length of the CDR3 is 16 residues. The ends were cut back, 1 base at V and 6 bases at J, with 15 bases in the middle. For the CDR3, the DNA is TGTGCCAGCAGCTTAGTGACAGTGGGAACCCCCGGGGAGCTGTTTTTT. Encoded protein: CASSLVTVGTPGELFF.

This chain connects TRBV11-2 to TRBJ2-1; 9 bases fit TRBD1. This CDR3 comprises 15 residues. CDR1 SGHAT and CDR2 FQNNGV come from the germline V gene. V shed 5 bases, J shed 3 bases, and the junction held 5 bases outside the gene matches. The DNA for the CDR3 is TGTGCCAGCAGCACCGGACAGGGGAACTACAATGAGCAGTTCTTC. It codes for CASSTGQGNYNEQFF.

J is TRBJ1-3 and V is TRBV7-9; TRBD1 matches 7 bases. Germline CDR1 reads SEHNR; CDR2 reads FQNEAQ (reference sequence). The V gene end was trimmed by 5 bases and the J gene end by 1 base; junction bases not matched to a gene: 11. The CDR3 is 17 residues long. The CDR3 is CASSQPKQGRSGNTIYF. CDR3 bases: TGTGCCAGCAGCCAACCTAAACAGGGGAGATCTGGAAACACCATATATTTT.

J is TRBJ2-7 and V is TRBV6-5; possibly TRBD1 or TRBD2 for D (5 bases each). Trimming pared 0 bases from V and 5 bases from J, leaving 14 bases between. CDR3 length equals 15 residues. The germline V gene encodes CDR1 MNHEY and CDR2 SVGAGI. The CDR3 protein is CASSYSGVGLDEQYF. For the CDR3, the DNA is TGTGCCAGCAGTTACTCGGGGGTAGGGCTTGACGAGCAGTACTTC.

The chain employs TRBV24-1 and TRBJ2-1; perhaps TRBD2 as D (7 bases). The germline V and J ends were trimmed by 4 bases and 5 bases, with 20 bases remaining between them. The germline V gene encodes CDR1 KGHDR and CDR2 SFDVKD. The CDR3 loop spans 17 amino acids. Written as DNA, the CDR3 is TGTGCCACCAGTGAAATGGGGGGGCTAGGAGCCAACAATGAGCAGTTCTTC. Translated: CATSEMGGLGANNEQFF.

This chain links TRBV6-5 with TRBJ2-2, with TRBD2 matching over 8 bases. In germline, CDR1 is MNHEY, CDR2 SVGAGI. The ends lost 8 bases at V and 6 bases at J; junction bases unmatched: 11. The CDR3 covers 15 residues. As DNA, the CDR3 is TGTGCCAGCCGGACCTTAGCGGGACGATCCGGGGAGCTGTTTTTT. Translating it yields CASRTLAGRSGELFF.

The rearrangement links TRBV7-2 to TRBJ2-3; 10 bases agree with TRBD2. This CDR3 is 15 amino acids long. Looked up from germline, CDR1 is SGHTA and CDR2 is FQGNSA. J was trimmed by 4 bases and V by 3 bases; bases with no gene match: 4. The CDR3 sequence: CASSLVAGGSDTQYF. In DNA, the CDR3 is TGTGCCAGCAGCTTGGTAGCGGGGGGTTCAGATACGCAGTATTTT. The variable domain in full, with the rest retrieved from reference TRBV7-2 and TRBJ2-3, is GAGVSQSPSNKVTEKGKDVELRCDPISGHTALYWYRQSLGQGLEFLIYFQGNSAPDKSGLPSDRFSAERTGGSVSTLTIQRTQQEDSAVYLCASSLVAGGSDTQYFGPGTRLTVL.

The CDR3 DNA follows: TGTGCCAGCTCACCACCAGTAATCAGCACCTACGAGCAGTACTTC. Residues: CASSPPVISTYEQYF. V is TRBV18 and J is TRBJ2-7; D is unclear. Germline CDR1 KGHSH, CDR2 LQKENI. V was pared by 0 bases and J by 2 bases, with 11 bases between. There are 15 residues in the CDR3.

The chain has TRBV6-6 and TRBJ1-5, with TRBD1 matching 7 bases. Trimming removed 6 bases from V and 7 bases from J; junction bases left unmatched: 9. The CDR3 loop spans 14 amino acids. CDR1 and CDR2 (germline): MNHNY, SVGAGI (reference sequence). CDR3 DNA: TGTGCCAGCAGCCCTGGGACAGTATCGCAGCCCCAGCATTTT. This gives the protein CASSPGTVSQPQHF.

The chain recombines TRBV14 with TRBJ2-1; D remains unclear. Germline CDR1 reads SGHDN; CDR2 reads FVKESK. CDR3 length: 12 amino acids. V lost 3 bases and J 6 bases, leaving 6 bases between the germline ends. CDR3 nucleotide sequence: TGTGCCAGCAGCCACCATCCCAATGAGCAGTTCTTC. Translation: CASSHHPNEQFF.

This clone was counted a few times. V usage is TRBV21-1 and J usage is TRBJ2-2; the tabulated D call, TRBD1, remains unverified against the DNA. TRBV21-1 is given as a pseudogene. CDR3 size: 18 residues. CDR3 in DNA: TGTGCCAGCAGCAAAGCGCTCAGGACAGGGATTGAGTCCGGGGAGCTGTTTTTT. It yields the protein CASSKALRTGIESGELFF.

The rearrangement uses TRBV3-1 (or the pseudogene TRBV3-2) and TRBJ2-1, with D maybe TRBD2 (6 bases). CDR3 length: 15 residues. V was clipped by 0 bases and J by 7 bases, with 13 bases between them. The germline V gene encodes CDR1 LGHDT and CDR2 YNNKEL (reference sequence). As DNA, the CDR3 is TGTGCCAGCAGCCAAGATCCCGGGGGTCGAAATGAGCAGTTCTTC. Translated, it gives CASSQDPGGRNEQFF.

This clone was seen repeatedly, ten times or more. The V and J genes are TRBV4-2 and TRBJ1-5; TRBD1 is a possible D gene (5 bases). This CDR3 is 16 amino acids long. V was pared by 1 base and J by 1 base, with 11 bases between. Germline lookup yields CDR1 LGHNA and CDR2 YNFKEQ. Here the CDR3 reads CASSQATGMSNQPQHF. DNA of the CDR3: TGTGCCAGCAGCCAAGCTACAGGAATGAGCAATCAGCCCCAGCATTTT.

The chain carries TRBV7-6 and TRBJ2-1, with TRBD1 identical over 7 bases. Germline V gene sequence: CDR1 SGHVS, CDR2 FNYEAQ. This CDR3 contains 13 residues. The V segment lost 5 bases and the J segment 14 bases; nucleotides outside the gene matches: 12. The CDR3 here is CASSPRTGAGKFF. In DNA, the CDR3 is TGTGCCAGCAGCCCCCGTACAGGGGCCGGGAAGTTCTTC.

This chain uses TRBV21-1 with TRBJ2-7; the D call in the table, TRBD1, was not verified against the DNA. TRBV21-1 is a recognized pseudogene. This CDR3 is built from 21 residues. CDR3 residues: CASSKSWSPDRGETRVLGQYF. The CDR3 coding sequence is TGTGCCAGCAGCAAATCGTGGAGTCCGGACAGGGGAGAGACGCGGGTACTTGGGCAGTACTTC.

The V call is TRBV19, the J call TRBJ2-5; D perhaps matches TRBD2 (6 bases). The V end was cut by 2 bases, the J end by 5 bases, with 15 bases between. Germline CDR1 reads LNHDA; CDR2 reads SQIVND (reference sequence). This CDR3 region has 15 residues. The CDR3 nucleotides read TGTGCCAGTAGTATATACTCGGGAGATCTGGAGACCCAGTACTTC. It codes for CASSIYSGDLETQYF.

J is TRBJ1-6 and V is TRBV10-3, with D unclear. V lost 4 bases and J lost 7, with 14 bases in between. Germline V gene data show CDR1 as ENHRY and CDR2 as SYGVKD. There are 15 residues in the CDR3. Here the CDR3 DNA reads TGTGCCATCAGTGTTAGTACGGTTTCGAATTCACCCCTCCACTTT. Its translation: CAISVSTVSNSPLHF.

The rearrangement uses TRBV2 and TRBJ2-1; D remains unclear. This CDR3 is 16 amino acids long. The V end was cut by 7 bases, the J end by 0 bases, with 16 bases between. Germline loops: CDR1 SNHLY, CDR2 FYNNEI. CDR3 DNA: TGTGCCAGCATGGGTGGCGACACGAGCTCCTACAATGAGCAGTTCTTC. It specifies CASMGGDTSSYNEQFF.

The chain has TRBV4-3 and TRBJ1-5; D is ambiguous. This CDR3 comprises 17 residues. Germline V gene sequence: CDR1 LGHNA, CDR2 YSLEER. Trimming stripped 0 bases from V and 0 bases from J, with 12 bases between. The chain's CDR3 is CASSQDRTEYSNQPQHF. CDR3 coding DNA: TGCGCCAGCAGCCAAGATAGGACGGAATATAGCAATCAGCCCCAGCATTTT.

V usage is TRBV21-1 and J usage is TRBJ1-2. TRBV21-1 has pseudogene status. The CDR3 has 13 amino acids. The DNA for the CDR3 is TGTGCCAGCAGCAAAGTCGGAGGGTATGGCTACACCTTC. Translation gives CASSKVGGYGYTF.

The gene calls are TRBV2 and TRBJ2-2; 10 positions match TRBD1. Germline values: CDR1 SNHLY, CDR2 FYNNEI. This CDR3 region has 16 residues. J lost 1 base, V lost 5 bases, and 4 bases had no gene match. The CDR3 loop is CASSTDRGQNTGELFF. The CDR3 nucleotides read TGTGCCAGCAGTACTGACAGGGGGCAGAACACCGGGGAGCTGTTTTTT.

The chain recombines TRBV7-9 with TRBJ1-1; no firm D call. The CDR3 consists of 15 residues. CDR1 and CDR2 from the germline V gene are SEHNR and FQNEAQ (reference sequence). Trimming removed 5 bases from V and 0 bases from J, with 13 bases in between. The CDR3 is CASSRPTVMNTEAFF. Here the CDR3 DNA reads TGTGCCAGCAGCCGACCCACAGTAATGAACACTGAAGCTTTCTTT.

The rearrangement links TRBV9 to TRBJ2-3; D possibly uses TRBD1 or TRBD2 (5 bases each). The CDR3 totals 16 residues. Germline V CDR1 and CDR2: SGDLS, YYNGEE. Trimming took 0 bases from V and 4 from J, leaving 15 bases between them. Here the CDR3 reads CASSVDLGTGPDTQYF. CDR3 nucleotide sequence: TGTGCCAGCAGCGTAGATCTAGGGACGGGCCCAGATACGCAGTATTTT. The full variable domain, rest sourced from reference TRBV9 and TRBJ2-3, is DSGVTQTPKHLITATGQRVTLRCSPRSGDLSVYWYQQSLDQGLQFLIQYYNGEERAKGNILERFSAQQFPDLHSELNLSSLELGDSALYFCASSVDLGTGPDTQYFGPGTRLTVL.

The chain links TRBV4-1 to TRBJ2-7; 11 bases are shared with TRBD2. Germline CDR1 is MGHRA and CDR2 is YSYEKL. The CDR3 is made up of 18 amino acids. The trim removed 1 base at V and 6 bases at J, leaving 14 bases unmatched. CDR3: CASSQVRGLAGGGGEQYF. The DNA of the CDR3 is TGCGCCAGCAGCCAAGTCCGAGGGCTAGCGGGAGGCGGTGGCGAGCAGTACTTC.

The gene calls are TRBV28 and TRBJ1-6; D is ambiguous. V lost 7 bases and J lost 10, with 20 bases in between. This CDR3 contains 15 residues. The V gene's germline CDR1 is MDHEN and CDR2 SYDVKM. This CDR3 reads CASTIGPRVDSPLHF. The CDR3, as DNA: TGTGCCAGCACTATAGGCCCCCGGGTCGACTCACCCCTCCACTTT.

This chain links TRBV27 with TRBJ1-1; D gene uncertain. Trimming took off 2 bases at V and 4 bases at J, with 8 bases between the two ends. Germline CDR1 and CDR2: MNHEY and SMNVEV (reference sequence). This CDR3 region has 13 residues. The CDR3 DNA sequence: TGTGCCAGCAGTTTAAGGCCCGGCACTGAAGCTTTCTTT. It encodes CASSLRPGTEAFF.

In its sample, this clone was seen a few times. The chain combines TRBV6-1 with TRBJ1-1; 9 bases are shared with TRBD1. CDR1 and CDR2 from the germline V gene are MNHNS and SASEGT. CDR3 size: 16 residues. V was pared by 4 bases and J by 0 bases, with 6 bases of the junction left unmatched. CDR3: CASSVGTGRMNTEAFF. CDR3 nucleotide sequence: TGTGCCAGCAGTGTTGGGACAGGGAGAATGAACACTGAAGCTTTCTTT.

The chain combines TRBV29-1 with TRBJ1-2; no definite D call. Germline-derived CDR1 and CDR2 are SQVTM and ANQGSEA. This CDR3 has 11 amino acids. The ends were cut back, 8 bases at V and 6 bases at J, with 13 bases in the middle. CDR3 DNA: TGCAGCTCGCGGCGAGAGGATGGCTACACCTTC. Translated, it gives CSSRREDGYTF.